The 31 T cell receptor beta chains listed next were all sequenced from one sample in a study of OX40 agonist ivuxolimab in advanced cancers. Only in-frame clones appear in the TCRdb table, and some are missing; sequencing was by immunoSEQ multiplex PCR. The table records approximately 82,000 clones, roughly four fifths of them present only once. The input for sequencing was CD4+ or CD8+ T cells sorted from blood, taken in a trial of the OX40 agonist ivuxolimab. The receptors were gathered from an adult with an advanced solid tumor such as melanoma, head and neck, liver or kidney cancer.

The chain is built from TRBV28 and TRBJ1-3; D is uncertain. The germline V and J ends were trimmed by 1 base and 0 bases, with 7 bases remaining between them. This CDR3 has 15 amino acids. Germline lookup yields CDR1 MDHEN and CDR2 SYDVKM. The CDR3: CASSLLGLSGNTIYF. DNA of the CDR3: TGTGCCAGCAGTTTATTAGGCCTCTCTGGAAACACCATATATTTT.

This clone was detected once. Written as DNA, the CDR3 is TGTGCCAGCAGTACTAGCGGGGGGGGCCACGATACGCAGTATTTT. Encoded protein: CASSTSGGGHDTQYF. The rearrangement joins TRBV6-1 to TRBJ2-3; TRBD2 agrees at 13 bases. Unmatched junction bases numbered 5, after V lost 5 bases and J lost 6 bases. Germline V lookup: CDR1 MNHNS, CDR2 SASEGT. The CDR3 spans 15 residues.

The chain joins TRBV5-1 to TRBJ2-3; tentative D call: TRBD2 (6 bases). The CDR3 is made up of 16 amino acids. Trimming cost V 6 bases and J 2 bases, with 19 bases left between them. The germline V gene encodes CDR1 SGHRS and CDR2 YFSETQ. In nucleotides, the CDR3 is TGCGCCAGCAACTTTGAGGCGGGGATCTTCACAGATACGCAGTATTTT. Protein sequence: CASNFEAGIFTDTQYF.

The chain joins TRBV11-2 to TRBJ2-7; 9 bases agree with TRBD1. The trim removed 5 bases at V and 2 bases at J, leaving 16 bases unmatched. The length of the CDR3 is 18 residues. Germline V lookup: CDR1 SGHAT, CDR2 FQNNGV. The CDR3 sequence is CASSRESGTGYSAYEQYF. CDR3 DNA sequence: TGTGCCAGCAGCCGCGAGTCGGGGACAGGGTATTCCGCCTACGAGCAGTACTTC.

For the CDR3, the DNA is TGTGCCAGTAGTACCCTCAGCAATCAGCCCCAGCATTTT. Encoded protein: CASSTLSNQPQHF. V usage is TRBV19 and J usage is TRBJ1-5, with no clear D. This CDR3 is 13 amino acids long. Deletions cut 4 bases from V and 1 base from J, with 5 bases between. Germline CDR1 is LNHDA and CDR2 is SQIVND (reference sequence). The variable domain in full, with the rest retrieved from reference TRBV19 and TRBJ1-5, is DGGITQSPKYLFRKEGQNVTLSCEQNLNHDAMYWYRQDPGQGLRLIYYSQIVNDFQKGDIAEGYSVSREKKESFPLTVTSAQKNPTAFYLCASSTLSNQPQHFGDGTRLSIL.

V is TRBV6-1 and J is TRBJ1-5; a weak D match, TRBD1 (5 bases). V lost 7 bases to trimming and J lost 7 bases, with 17 bases between them. This CDR3 has 14 residues. Germline CDR1 MNHNS, CDR2 SASEGT. The CDR3 bases are TGTGCCAGCACTGAGACGAGGGGCCGCCAGCCCCAGCATTTT. Its translation is CASTETRGRQPQHF.

A single count supports this clone. The chain has TRBV4-1 and TRBJ1-4, with 7 positions matching TRBD1. Germline values: CDR1 MGHRA, CDR2 YSYEKL. The CDR3 is 15 residues long. V gave up 4 bases and J gave up 8 bases; unmatched junction bases: 10. CDR3 in amino acids: CASSPGGAGNEKLFF. In DNA, the CDR3 is TGCGCCAGCAGCCCAGGGGGTGCAGGGAACGAAAAACTGTTTTTT.

The genes are TRBV5-8 and TRBJ2-5, with 9 bases that match TRBD1. The J segment lost 5 bases and the V segment lost 4 bases, leaving 6 bases of the junction unmatched. This CDR3 comprises 14 residues. Germline CDR1 SGHTS, CDR2 YDEGEE. The CDR3 loop reads CASSKGQGSETQYF. CDR3 coding DNA: TGTGCCAGCAGCAAGGGACAGGGTTCGGAGACCCAGTACTTC.

V gene TRBV19 combines with J gene TRBJ1-3, with D uncertain. Germline V CDR1 and CDR2: LNHDA, SQIVND (reference sequence). The CDR3 is made up of 14 amino acids. V was pared by 5 bases and J by 0 bases, with 8 bases between. The CDR3 DNA sequence: TGTGCCAGTAGTGTCGCGAGCTCTGGAAACACCATATATTTT. Protein sequence: CASSVASSGNTIYF.

The V call is TRBV7-2, the J call TRBJ1-4; 9 nucleotides line up with TRBD1. CDR1 is SGHTA and CDR2 is FQGNSA in the germline V gene. The length of the CDR3 is 17 residues. Trimming at V came to 2 bases and at J to 6 bases, leaving 10 bases not matched to a gene. The CDR3 sequence: CASSLFFAGQGDEKLFF. CDR3 nucleotides: TGTGCCAGCAGCTTATTCTTCGCGGGACAGGGTGATGAAAAACTGTTTTTT.

The chain uses TRBV30 and TRBJ1-6, with unresolved D. With 3 bases removed from V and 9 bases from J, the gap between germline ends came to 18 bases. The CDR3 is 15 amino acids. In germline, CDR1 is GTSNPN, CDR2 SVGIG (reference sequence). The CDR3 loop is CAWSDDGVILSPLHF. The CDR3 DNA reads as TGTGCCTGGAGCGATGATGGTGTGATACTTTCACCCCTCCACTTT.

The V and J genes are TRBV27 and TRBJ2-7; no firm D call. This CDR3 is 14 amino acids long. V was cut by 7 bases and J by 3 bases, with 16 bases left in between. Germline CDR1 MNHEY, CDR2 SMNVEV (reference sequence). In DNA, the CDR3 is TGTGCCAGCAAAAGTCCGGAGTCGGGCTACGAGCAGTACTTC. Protein: CASKSPESGYEQYF.

The chain joins TRBV10-3 to TRBJ1-1; D possibly corresponds to TRBD1 (5 bases). This CDR3 region has 17 residues. Trimming removed 6 bases at V and 1 base at J, with 21 bases between. Germline-derived CDR1 and CDR2 are ENHRY and SYGVKD. CDR3 DNA sequence: TGTGCCATCAGCCGGGGGACCGCTTACGGAAGGAACACTGAAGCTTTCTTT. Translated, it gives CAISRGTAYGRNTEAFF.

The CDR3 loop reads CASSPVVGPQEQYF. DNA for the CDR3: TGTGCCAGCTCACCAGTAGTTGGCCCTCAGGAGCAGTACTTC. This sequence joins TRBV18 and TRBJ2-7, with D unresolved. V lost 2 bases, J lost 7 bases, and 15 bases lay in between. CDR1 is KGHSH and CDR2 is LQKENI in the germline V gene. The CDR3 covers 14 residues.

The V and J genes are TRBV19 and TRBJ2-7, with 7 bases aligning to TRBD1. Trimming cost V 3 bases and J 4 bases; bases outside gene matches: 12. Germline values: CDR1 LNHDA, CDR2 SQIVND (reference sequence). The CDR3 spans 16 residues. This chain's CDR3 is CASSIALRDRGYEQYF. CDR3 DNA: TGTGCCAGTAGTATCGCGTTGAGGGACAGAGGATACGAGCAGTACTTC.

V gene TRBV4-1 combines with J gene TRBJ2-7; 7 bases are shared with TRBD1. This CDR3 contains 17 residues. V lost 0 bases, J lost 4 bases, and 12 bases stayed unmatched. Germline lookup yields CDR1 MGHRA and CDR2 YSYEKL. CDR3 bases: TGCGCCAGCAGCCAAGAAGGATCCGGCAGGGGGTGGTACGAGCAGTACTTC. Its protein is CASSQEGSGRGWYEQYF.

This chain uses TRBV19 with TRBJ2-1; 16 nucleotides agree with TRBD2. Germline V gene lookup returns CDR1 LNHDA and CDR2 SQIVND (reference sequence). Losses at the gene ends were 5 bases for V and 4 bases for J; bases not matched to a gene: 2. This CDR3 has 16 amino acids. The CDR3 sequence is CASSPGLAGGYNEQFF. As DNA, the CDR3 is TGTGCCAGTAGTCCGGGACTAGCGGGGGGGTACAATGAGCAGTTCTTC.

The chain is built from TRBV5-5 and TRBJ1-3, with TRBD1 identical over 7 bases. Germline lookup yields CDR1 SGHKS and CDR2 YYEKEE (reference sequence). Trimming cost V 1 base and J 1 base; bases outside gene matches: 8. There are 17 residues in the CDR3. The CDR3 nucleotides read TGTGCCAGCAGCTTGTGGCCAGGGGGGGAATCTGGAAACACCATATATTTT. Translated: CASSLWPGGESGNTIYF.

The genes are TRBV11-3 and TRBJ2-7; no reliable D call. There are 14 residues in the CDR3. V dropped 6 bases and J dropped 6 bases, with 18 bases sitting between them. From germline, CDR1 is SGHNT and CDR2 YENEEA. CDR3 protein: CASRDPGANLEQYF. In DNA, the CDR3 is TGTGCCAGCAGGGACCCGGGCGCAAACCTCGAGCAGTACTTC.

In this sample, this clone turned up a few times. The chain links TRBV20-1 to TRBJ1-1, with D unclear. The V gene's germline CDR1 is DFQATT and CDR2 SNEGSKA (reference sequence). CDR3 length: 11 residues. V shed 5 bases and J shed 5 bases, with 9 bases lying between them. The CDR3, as DNA: TGCAGTGCTCTGGGTAGGACTGAAGCTTTCTTT. Translation gives CSALGRTEAFF.

The chain joins TRBV4-3 to TRBJ1-1, with D possibly being TRBD1 (5 bases). The germline CDR1 and CDR2 sequences are LGHNA and YSLEER. Trimming left V 0 bases short and J 11 bases short, with 13 bases between. The CDR3 totals 13 residues. The chain's CDR3 is CASSQDQGLKAFF. The CDR3 nucleotides are TGCGCCAGCAGCCAAGATCAGGGACTTAAGGCTTTCTTT.

The chain links TRBV19 to TRBJ2-3, with 9 bases fitting TRBD2. Germline V gene data show CDR1 as LNHDA and CDR2 as SQIVND (reference sequence). J lost 7 bases, V lost 5 bases, and 10 bases had no gene match. This CDR3 contains 15 residues. CDR3 nucleotides: TGTGCCAGTAGTCGGTCTAGCGGGGAACAACATACGCAGTATTTT. Its translation: CASSRSSGEQHTQYF.

V is TRBV23-1 and J is TRBJ2-7; D gene ambiguous. TRBV23-1 is known as an ORF, though its function is uncertain. Trimming left V 0 bases short and J 4 bases short, with 16 bases between. The CDR3 has 16 amino acids. The CDR3 DNA is TGCGCCAGCAGTCAATCGCTGGTAGACGGAAGATACGAGCAGTACTTC. Translated: CASSQSLVDGRYEQYF.

V usage is TRBV7-8 and J usage is TRBJ1-2; weak D call: TRBD1 (6 bases). The CDR3 is made up of 16 amino acids. CDR1 and CDR2 from the germline V gene are SGHVS and FQNEAQ. Trimming took 2 bases from V and 0 from J, leaving 13 bases between them. CDR3 sequence reads: CASSLKQGNPNYGYTF. The DNA of the CDR3 is TGTGCCAGCAGCTTAAAACAGGGCAATCCTAACTATGGCTACACCTTC.

The genes are TRBV7-9 and TRBJ2-7; TRBD1 matches at 12 bases. Germline values: CDR1 SEHNR, CDR2 FQNEAQ (reference sequence). CDR3 size: 14 residues. J lost 4 bases, V lost 5 bases, and 3 bases had no gene match. CDR3 region: CASSMGQGAYEQYF. The CDR3 bases are TGTGCCAGCAGCATGGGACAGGGGGCTTACGAGCAGTACTTC.

The V call is TRBV5-1, the J call TRBJ2-7; TRBD1 aligns across 7 bases. Germline V gene sequence: CDR1 SGHRS, CDR2 YFSETQ. V shed 1 base, J shed 1 base, and the junction held 2 bases outside the gene matches. The CDR3 loop spans 14 amino acids. The CDR3 DNA reads as TGCGCCAGCAGCTTGCAGGGACAGTCCTACGAGCAGTACTTC. As protein: CASSLQGQSYEQYF.

The chain recombines TRBV5-1 with TRBJ2-5; TRBD2 is a possible D gene (5 bases). This CDR3 comprises 16 residues. The ends were cut back, 5 bases at V and 1 base at J, with 18 bases in the middle. The germline CDR1 and CDR2 sequences are SGHRS and YFSETQ. The CDR3 bases are TGCGCCAGCAGGTTAGGGCTAGCCCATCTCCAAGAGACCCAGTACTTC. It translates to CASRLGLAHLQETQYF.

The chain links TRBV4-3 to TRBJ2-7; no clear D gene. Looked up from germline, CDR1 is LGHNA and CDR2 is YSLEER. The V and J ends lost 0 bases and 0 bases respectively, with 6 bases between them. The CDR3 sequence is 14 residues long. In DNA form, the CDR3 reads TGCGCCAGCAGCCAAGAACTCCCCTCCTACGAGCAGTACTTC. This gives the protein CASSQELPSYEQYF.

The chain joins TRBV7-9 to TRBJ1-1, with TRBD1 matching over 12 bases. The V gene end was trimmed by 5 bases and the J gene end by 7 bases; junction bases not matched to a gene: 11. Germline V gene data show CDR1 as SEHNR and CDR2 as FQNEAQ (reference sequence). The CDR3 runs to 16 residues. The CDR3 nucleotides read TGTGCCAGCAGCAAAAGCAGGGACAGGGGGCGTATTGAAGCTTTCTTT. It encodes CASSKSRDRGRIEAFF.

This clone was counted once. The chain uses TRBV7-2 and TRBJ1-5, with 8 bases that match TRBD1. The CDR3 contains 18 residues. V was pared by 2 bases and J by 0 bases, with 9 bases of the junction left unmatched. Germline lookup yields CDR1 SGHTA and CDR2 FQGNSA. This CDR3 reads CASSLRGQEPYSNQPQHF. For the CDR3, the DNA is TGTGCCAGCAGCTTAAGGGGACAGGAGCCGTATAGCAATCAGCCCCAGCATTTT.

This sequence joins TRBV5-4 and TRBJ2-5, with 8 bases lining up with TRBD1. CDR3 length: 13 residues. Trimming at V came to 2 bases and at J to 5 bases, leaving 2 bases not matched to a gene. Germline V gene lookup returns CDR1 SGHNT and CDR2 YYREEE (reference sequence). The CDR3 bases are TGTGCCAGCAGCTTAAACAGGGGGGAGACCCAGTACTTC. It encodes CASSLNRGETQYF. The full variable domain, with the rest looked up from reference TRBV5-4 and TRBJ2-5, is ETGVTQSPTHLIKTRGQQVTLRCSSQSGHNTVSWYQQALGQGPQFIFQYYREEENGRGNFPPRFSGLQFPNYSSELNVNALELDDSALYLCASSLNRGETQYFGPGTRLLVL.